This TCR beta chain was recorded in a study of regulatory T cells in long-lasting Graves disease. Study at large: Those with persistent Graves' disease had received antithyroid drugs for over 5 years with positive TSH receptor antibodies. Overall study findings and caveats: TRBV28, TRBJ1-2 and TRBJ2-5 were favored in persistent disease.

Relying on iRepertoire HTBI primers and Arm-PCR of CDR3 regions, the team built TCR beta libraries. Authors' data handling: Across all samples, more than 60 TRBV segments and 11 to 15 TRBJ segments were identified. TCRdb passed the multiplex PCR reads through MiXCR, listing each CDR3 protein once. TCRdb assigned the V and J calls; the authors' analysis was not used. The top ten clones hold roughly 56% of a sample with about 290,000 distinct CDR3 sequences, 20% to 25% of them seen once. The germline V gene encodes CDR1 SGHVS and CDR2 FQNEAQ. This CDR3 is 14 amino acids long. J lost 7 bases, V lost 2 bases, and 8 bases had no gene match. Documented time point: persistent/refractory GD, antithyroid drugs over 5 years with positive TRAb. After RNA was extracted from PBMCs, the TCR library was made from it. Doctors identified Graves' disease using the American Thyroid Association guidelines. This clonotype showed up many times. Its antigen remains unidentified.

This chain joins TRBV7-8 and TRBJ2-7, with 7 bases matching TRBD2. Specimen: peripheral blood mononuclear cells (PBMCs), collected when the disease was refractory, from a patient treated with antithyroid drugs. The receptor was isolated from a female donor with Graves disease. CDR3 sequence (DNA): TGTGCCAGCAGCTTACCCAGCGGGGCCGAAGAGCAGTACTTC. Its translation is CASSLPSGAEEQYF.